These 28 T cell receptor beta chains were all obtained from the same sample, sequenced in a study of somatic mutations in cytotoxic T cells in rheumatoid arthritis. Using immunoSEQ multiplex PCR, the repertoire was profiled, and TCRdb retains in-frame clones only, with some absent. The repertoire consists of roughly 16,000 clones, with around three quarters occurring once and the leading ten covering approximately 10%. The source material was CD8+ T cells sorted from blood. The source of these receptors is an adult with rheumatoid arthritis.

This sequence joins TRBV7-9 and TRBJ2-1; the D gene is possibly TRBD2 (6 bases). The V gene lost 4 bases and the J gene lost 8 bases, with 21 bases spanning the gap. This CDR3 region has 16 residues. CDR1 is SEHNR, CDR2 FQNEAQ, per germline (reference sequence). For the CDR3, the DNA is TGTGCCAGCAGCTCGGCGCCGGGACTTCTTTTGGATGAGCAGTTCTTC. This encodes CASSSAPGLLLDEQFF.

The chain uses TRBV7-9 and TRBJ2-2; D ambiguous. V shed 0 bases and J shed 1 base, with 6 bases lying between them. The CDR3 loop spans 15 amino acids. Per germline, CDR1 SEHNR and CDR2 FQNEAQ (reference sequence). This CDR3 reads CASSLAGLNTGELFF. The CDR3 coding sequence is TGTGCCAGCAGCTTAGCTGGGCTGAACACCGGGGAGCTGTTTTTT.

The rearrangement uses TRBV6-5 and TRBJ2-7; unclear D gene. V was clipped by 5 bases and J by 0 bases, with 14 bases between them. The germline V gene encodes CDR1 MNHEY and CDR2 SVGAGI. The CDR3 sequence is 15 residues long. The CDR3 spells CASSTGRTSSYEQYF. CDR3 DNA: TGTGCCAGCAGTACCGGACGGACGAGCTCCTACGAGCAGTACTTC.

The rearrangement uses TRBV2 and TRBJ2-5, with 10 positions matching TRBD1. The V gene end was trimmed by 5 bases and the J gene end by 3 bases; junction bases not matched to a gene: 6. From germline, CDR1 is SNHLY and CDR2 FYNNEI. The CDR3 is made up of 15 amino acids. CDR3 sequence (DNA): TGTGCCAGCAGTTACCGGGACAGGGGTGAAGAGACCCAGTACTTC. Translation gives CASSYRDRGEETQYF.

The chain is built from TRBV5-8 and TRBJ1-1; D is undetermined. The CDR3 extends over 16 amino acids. The V and J ends lost 0 bases and 0 bases respectively, with 12 bases between them. Germline loops: CDR1 SGHTS, CDR2 YDEGEE. This CDR3 reads CASSLVRGRMNTEAFF. The CDR3 DNA reads TGTGCCAGCAGCTTGGTACGTGGTAGGATGAACACTGAAGCTTTCTTT. Filled out from reference TRBV5-8 and TRBJ1-1, the complete variable domain reads EAGVTQSPTHLIKTRGQQATLRCSPISGHTSVYWYQQALGLGLQFLLWYDEGEERNRGNFPPRFSGRQFPNYSSELNVNALELEDSALYLCASSLVRGRMNTEAFFGQGTRLTVV.

The chain links TRBV11-2 to TRBJ2-1; 9 nucleotides match TRBD1. With V trimmed by 5 bases and J by 2 bases, 4 bases remained unmatched. The CDR3 is made up of 15 amino acids. Germline V gives CDR1 SGHAT, CDR2 FQNNGV. CDR3 sequence reads: CASSTTGGPYNEQFF. DNA of the CDR3: TGTGCCAGCAGCACCACAGGGGGCCCCTACAATGAGCAGTTCTTC.

The chain has TRBV30 and TRBJ1-2, with D tentatively TRBD1 (6 bases). Germline CDR1 GTSNPN, CDR2 SVGIG (reference sequence). The CDR3 consists of 12 residues. Trimming stripped 3 bases from V and 4 bases from J, with 9 bases between. This chain's CDR3 is CAWRKDSYGYTF. The CDR3 region has the DNA TGTGCCTGGAGGAAGGACAGCTATGGCTACACCTTC.

This chain joins TRBV9 and TRBJ2-2, with D uncertain. CDR1 SGDLS and CDR2 YYNGEE come from the germline V gene. The V gene lost 1 base and the J gene lost 7 bases, with 5 bases spanning the gap. There are 12 residues in the CDR3. The CDR3 DNA reads TGTGCCAGCAGCGTAAATGACGGGGAGCTGTTTTTT. Its protein is CASSVNDGELFF.

The CDR3 sequence: CASSLDNGGRPQETQYF. CDR3 nucleotides: TGTGCCAGCAGCTTAGACAACGGGGGCCGCCCCCAAGAGACCCAGTACTTC. The rearrangement joins TRBV11-2 to TRBJ2-5; D possibly matches TRBD1 or TRBD2 (6 bases each). V was cut by 0 bases and J by 1 base, with 15 bases left in between. The CDR3 is 17 residues long. Germline values: CDR1 SGHAT, CDR2 FQNNGV. The full variable domain, with the rest looked up from reference TRBV11-2 and TRBJ2-5, is EAGVAQSPRYKIIEKRQSVAFWCNPISGHATLYWYQQILGQGPKLLIQFQNNGVVDDSQLPKDRFSAERLKGVDSTLKIQPAKLEDSAVYLCASSLDNGGRPQETQYFGPGTRLLVL.

V gene TRBV7-9 combines with J gene TRBJ2-5; the D gene is possibly TRBD1 (5 bases). The germline CDR1 and CDR2 sequences are SEHNR and FQNEAQ (reference sequence). Trimming stripped 3 bases from V and 5 bases from J, with 13 bases between. This CDR3 region has 14 residues. CDR3 in amino acids: CASSFWGYGETQYF. The CDR3 coding sequence is TGTGCCAGCAGCTTCTGGGGCTACGGGGAGACCCAGTACTTC. Looking up the rest from reference TRBV7-9 and TRBJ2-5 gives the full variable domain: DTGVSQNPRHKITKRGQNVTFRCDPISEHNRLYWYRQTLGQGPEFLTYFQNEAQLEKSRLLSDRFSAERPKGSFSTLEIQRTEQGDSAMYLCASSFWGYGETQYFGPGTRLLVL.

This clone was picked up a small number of times. This rearrangement joins TRBV6-4 to TRBJ2-6, with unresolved D. Trimming removed 4 bases from V and 1 base from J, with 2 bases in between. The germline CDR1 and CDR2 sequences are MRHNA and SNTAGT. The length of the CDR3 is 13 residues. CDR3: CASSGSGANVLTF. CDR3 nucleotides: TGTGCCAGCAGTGGATCTGGGGCCAACGTCCTGACTTTC.

This rearrangement joins TRBV11-2 to TRBJ2-5; D ambiguous. The CDR3 runs 13 residues. CDR1 and CDR2 from the germline V gene are SGHAT and FQNNGV. V was cut by 1 base and J by 3 bases, with 6 bases left in between. CDR3 amino acids: CASSLGVEETQYF. CDR3 bases: TGTGCCAGCAGCTTAGGGGTAGAAGAGACCCAGTACTTC.

The chain employs TRBV28 and TRBJ2-7; D is undetermined. Trimming shortened V by 3 bases and J by 3 bases, and 3 bases separated the two germline ends. Per germline, CDR1 MDHEN and CDR2 SYDVKM. This CDR3 is 11 amino acids long. The CDR3 sequence is CASSFRYEQYF. The CDR3 nucleotides are TGTGCCAGCAGTTTTCGCTACGAGCAGTACTTC.

This clone came up a few times. V gene TRBV5-1 combines with J gene TRBJ1-1; the D is unclear. Trimming took 5 bases from V and 5 from J, leaving 13 bases between them. Germline V gene data show CDR1 as SGHRS and CDR2 as YFSETQ. CDR3 length: 13 amino acids. The CDR3 coding sequence is TGCGCCAGCAGACCTGCGGCGGGTACTGAAGCTTTCTTT. Translating gives CASRPAAGTEAFF.

This clone was counted once. The rearrangement joins TRBV7-9 to TRBJ2-5; 7 bases map to TRBD1. This CDR3 contains 18 residues. The V gene end was trimmed by 5 bases and the J gene end by 0 bases; junction bases not matched to a gene: 15. The germline CDR1 and CDR2 sequences are SEHNR and FQNEAQ (reference sequence). CDR3 in DNA: TGTGCCAGCAGCCCCCAACAGGGGACCCATTCTTACCAAGAGACCCAGTACTTC. It codes for CASSPQQGTHSYQETQYF.

V gene TRBV7-9 combines with J gene TRBJ1-4; D uncertain. Germline V gene sequence: CDR1 SEHNR, CDR2 FQNEAQ (reference sequence). The CDR3 consists of 13 residues. Trimming took 1 base from V and 4 from J, leaving 4 bases between them. The CDR3 sequence is CASSLEGNEKLFF. CDR3 bases: TGTGCCAGCAGCTTAGAGGGTAATGAAAAACTGTTTTTT.

This clone appeared a few times. CDR3 sequence (DNA): TGCGCCAGCAGCCAAGAAGGCGGAACTAATGAAAAACTGTTTTTT. It specifies CASSQEGGTNEKLFF. The V gene is TRBV4-1, the J gene TRBJ1-4, with D unresolved. The germline V gene has CDR1 MGHRA and CDR2 YSYEKL. V was clipped by 0 bases and J by 1 base, with 6 bases between them. The length of the CDR3 is 15 residues.

The chain is built from TRBV2 and TRBJ1-6, with D possibly TRBD1 on 5 matching bases. Trimming took 3 bases from V and 4 from J, leaving 10 bases between them. CDR1 is SNHLY, CDR2 FYNNEI, per germline. The CDR3 extends over 15 amino acids. CDR3 region: CASSEWGLYNSPLHF. CDR3 coding DNA: TGTGCCAGCAGTGAGTGGGGGTTGTATAATTCACCCCTCCACTTT.

The CDR3 DNA reads as TGTGCCAGCAGCCTTTCTAGCTCCTACGAGCAGTACTTC. Translating gives CASSLSSSYEQYF. The chain has TRBV11-2 and TRBJ2-7; D gene unclear. The CDR3 extends over 13 amino acids. Germline values: CDR1 SGHAT, CDR2 FQNNGV. Trimming shortened V by 5 bases and J by 0 bases, and 8 bases separated the two germline ends. Full variable domain (outside the CDR3, taken from reference TRBV11-2 and TRBJ2-7): EAGVAQSPRYKIIEKRQSVAFWCNPISGHATLYWYQQILGQGPKLLIQFQNNGVVDDSQLPKDRFSAERLKGVDSTLKIQPAKLEDSAVYLCASSLSSSYEQYFGPGTRLTVT.

V gene TRBV2 combines with J gene TRBJ2-3, with D perhaps assigned TRBD1 or TRBD2 (5 bases each). V lost 5 bases and J 1 base, leaving 13 bases between the germline ends. Germline V gene data show CDR1 as SNHLY and CDR2 as FYNNEI. This CDR3 comprises 15 residues. The CDR3, as DNA: TGTGCCAGCAGTTATTATGGGGGTGGCACAGATACGCAGTATTTT. Translated, it gives CASSYYGGGTDTQYF.

The V call is TRBV2, the J call TRBJ2-7, with TRBD1 as a possible D gene (5 bases). Trimming left V 7 bases short and J 0 bases short, with 10 bases between. Germline V CDR1 and CDR2: SNHLY, FYNNEI. The CDR3 contains 13 residues. CDR3 residues: CASKGRASYEQYF. The DNA of the CDR3 is TGTGCCAGCAAGGGCAGGGCCTCCTACGAGCAGTACTTC.

The rearrangement joins TRBV15 to TRBJ2-3, with D possibly matching TRBD2 (6 bases). V was shortened by 8 bases and J by 3 bases, with 18 bases between the two germline ends. CDR3 length equals 15 residues. In germline, CDR1 is LNHNV, CDR2 YYDKDF (reference sequence). CDR3 in DNA: TGTGCCACCGGGGGTGACGGGGGTATAACAGATACGCAGTATTTT. Translated: CATGGDGGITDTQYF.

The CDR3 DNA reads as TGTGCCAGCAGCCAAGAACTGGGAGGACCGACGATTTATGGCTACACCTTC. Protein sequence: CASSQELGGPTIYGYTF. The V and J genes are TRBV14 and TRBJ1-2, with D uncertain. The CDR3 sequence is 17 residues long. Germline V gene sequence: CDR1 SGHDN, CDR2 FVKESK. Trimming pared 0 bases from V and 5 bases from J, leaving 19 bases between.

V usage is TRBV11-3 and J usage is TRBJ2-1, with a weak D call TRBD1 (6 bases). The CDR3 is made up of 15 amino acids. V was pared by 0 bases and J by 6 bases, with 12 bases between. The V gene's germline CDR1 is SGHNT and CDR2 YENEEA. CDR3 residues: CASSLDRGQTNEQFF. DNA of the CDR3: TGTGCCAGCAGCTTAGATCGAGGACAGACCAATGAGCAGTTCTTC.

The chain combines TRBV27 with TRBJ2-7, with 8 bases matching TRBD1. This CDR3 comprises 13 residues. Looked up from germline, CDR1 is MNHEY and CDR2 is SMNVEV (reference sequence). The V segment lost 8 bases and the J segment 6 bases; nucleotides outside the gene matches: 9. CDR3 in amino acids: CASLWTGIREQYV. The CDR3 DNA sequence: TGTGCCAGCCTTTGGACAGGGATTCGCGAGCAGTACGTC.

The chain uses TRBV7-9 and TRBJ2-7; 8 bases line up with TRBD2. Germline CDR1 SEHNR, CDR2 FQNEAQ (reference sequence). V lost 4 bases, J lost 2 bases, and 16 bases stayed unmatched. This CDR3 is 18 amino acids long. The CDR3 protein is CASSYPGGGELSTYEQYF. The CDR3 bases are TGTGCCAGCAGCTACCCGGGAGGGGGTGAACTAAGTACCTACGAGCAGTACTTC.

The CDR3 bases are TGTGCCAGCAGTCCAGGGTGGACCTACGAGCAGTACTTC. It specifies CASSPGWTYEQYF. The chain employs TRBV11-1 and TRBJ2-7; D perhaps matches TRBD1 (5 bases). Germline CDR1 SGHAT, CDR2 FQDESV (reference sequence). Trimming stripped 6 bases from V and 2 bases from J, with 11 bases between. The CDR3 extends over 13 amino acids. Variable domain in full (rest from reference TRBV11-1 and TRBJ2-7): EAEVAQSPRYKITEKSQAVAFWCDPISGHATLYWYRQILGQGPELLVQFQDESVVDDSQLPKDRFSAERLKGVDSTLKIQPAELGDSAMYLCASSPGWTYEQYFGPGTRLTVT.

V is TRBV29-1 and J is TRBJ1-3, with 7 bases that match TRBD1. Trimming cost V 6 bases and J 3 bases; bases outside gene matches: 11. The germline gives CDR1 SQVTM, CDR2 ANQGSEA. The CDR3 length is 15 residues. CDR3 nucleotides: TGCAGCGTGGCTGGAGACAGGGAGAGTGGAAACACCATATATTTT. It codes for CSVAGDRESGNTIYF.